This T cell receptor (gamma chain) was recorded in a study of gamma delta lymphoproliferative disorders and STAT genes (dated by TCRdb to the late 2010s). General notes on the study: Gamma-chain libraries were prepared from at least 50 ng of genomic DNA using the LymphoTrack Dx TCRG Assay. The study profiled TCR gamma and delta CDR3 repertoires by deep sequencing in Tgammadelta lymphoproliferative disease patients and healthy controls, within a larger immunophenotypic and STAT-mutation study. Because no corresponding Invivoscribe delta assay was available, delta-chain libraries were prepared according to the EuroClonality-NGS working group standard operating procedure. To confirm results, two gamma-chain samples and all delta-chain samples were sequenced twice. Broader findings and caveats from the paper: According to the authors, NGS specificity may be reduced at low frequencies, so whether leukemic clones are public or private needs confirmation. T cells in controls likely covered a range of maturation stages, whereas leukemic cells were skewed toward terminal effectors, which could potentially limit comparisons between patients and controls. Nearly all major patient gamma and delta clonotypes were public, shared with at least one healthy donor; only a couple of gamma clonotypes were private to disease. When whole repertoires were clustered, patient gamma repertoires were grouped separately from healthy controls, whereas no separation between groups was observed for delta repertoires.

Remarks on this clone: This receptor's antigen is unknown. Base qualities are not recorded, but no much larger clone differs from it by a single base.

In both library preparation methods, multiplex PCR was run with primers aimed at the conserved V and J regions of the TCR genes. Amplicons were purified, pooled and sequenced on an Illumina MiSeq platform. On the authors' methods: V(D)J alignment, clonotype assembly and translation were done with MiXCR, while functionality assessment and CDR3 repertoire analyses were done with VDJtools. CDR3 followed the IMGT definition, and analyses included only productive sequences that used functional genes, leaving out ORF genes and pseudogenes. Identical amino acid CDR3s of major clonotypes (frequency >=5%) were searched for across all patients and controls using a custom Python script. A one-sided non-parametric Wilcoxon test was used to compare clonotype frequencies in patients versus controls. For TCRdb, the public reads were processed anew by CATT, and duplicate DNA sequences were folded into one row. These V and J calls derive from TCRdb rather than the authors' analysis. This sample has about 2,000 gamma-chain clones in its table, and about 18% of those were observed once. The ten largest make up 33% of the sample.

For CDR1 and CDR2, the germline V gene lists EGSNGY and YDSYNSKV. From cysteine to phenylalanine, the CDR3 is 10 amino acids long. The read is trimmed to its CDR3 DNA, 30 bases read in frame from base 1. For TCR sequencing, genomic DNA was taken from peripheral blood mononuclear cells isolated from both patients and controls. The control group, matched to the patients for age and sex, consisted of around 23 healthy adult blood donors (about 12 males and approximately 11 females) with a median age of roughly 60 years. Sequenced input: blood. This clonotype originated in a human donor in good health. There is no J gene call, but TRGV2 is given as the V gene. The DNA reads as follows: TGTGCCACCTGGGACGGTCTCCTACACTTT. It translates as CATWDGLLHF.